The 27 T cell receptor beta chains reported below all come from one sample, sequenced in a study of blood T cell repertoires in COVID-19. Assay: immunoSEQ multiplex PCR; the TCRdb copy retains only in-frame clones and omits some. This sample yields almost 500,000 clones, of which 70% to 90% are seen a single time; roughly 8% belongs to the top ten. The specimen was PBMCs or T cells enriched from blood (not recorded which). All receptors come from a woman in her sixties who had recovered from COVID-19.

The chain combines TRBV19 with TRBJ1-2; TRBD1 might be the D (6 bases). Germline CDR1 and CDR2: LNHDA and SQIVND (reference sequence). Trimming removed 3 bases from V and 6 bases from J, with 11 bases in between. The CDR3 totals 13 residues. CDR3 amino acids: CASSIIQGDGYTF. CDR3 bases: TGTGCCAGTAGTATTATACAGGGAGATGGCTACACCTTC.

The rearrangement links TRBV6-5 to TRBJ1-2; no reliable D call. CDR3 size: 15 residues. The germline CDR1 and CDR2 sequences are MNHEY and SVGAGI. V lost 5 bases and J lost 0, with 13 bases in between. The CDR3 DNA reads TGTGCCAGCAGTAGGCGACTGATAACTAACTATGGCTACACCTTC. This encodes CASSRRLITNYGYTF.

The chain uses TRBV30 and TRBJ2-3, with 7 bases aligning to TRBD2. In germline, CDR1 is GTSNPN, CDR2 SVGIG (reference sequence). The V segment lost 5 bases and the J segment 2 bases; nucleotides outside the gene matches: 10. CDR3 length equals 15 residues. This chain's CDR3 is CAWRGTIRYTDTQYF. The CDR3 region has the DNA TGTGCCTGGCGTGGGACTATCAGATACACAGATACGCAGTATTTT.

The CDR3 region is CASSYLPNSPLHF. The CDR3 DNA reads as TGTGCCAGCAGTTACCTTCCGAATTCACCCCTCCACTTT. This chain connects TRBV6-5 to TRBJ1-6; D gene uncertain. Looked up from germline, CDR1 is MNHEY and CDR2 is SVGAGI. The CDR3 is 13 amino acids. With 2 bases removed from V and 7 bases from J, the gap between germline ends came to 6 bases.

This clone has more than one count but fewer than ten. The V gene is TRBV27, the J gene TRBJ1-1; possible D gene TRBD1, 6 bases. The germline gives CDR1 MNHEY, CDR2 SMNVEV (reference sequence). Trimming left V 5 bases short and J 0 bases short, with 22 bases between. The CDR3 spans 18 residues. This CDR3 is CASSPYKTGQYMNTEAFF. CDR3 bases: TGTGCCAGCAGTCCATACAAAACCGGACAGTACATGAACACTGAAGCTTTCTTT.

The chain couples TRBV5-5 to TRBJ2-3; D is possibly TRBD1 (5 bases). Germline V gene data show CDR1 as SGHKS and CDR2 as YYEKEE (reference sequence). The length of the CDR3 is 15 residues. V dropped 1 base and J dropped 1 base, with 10 bases sitting between them. CDR3 in amino acids: CASSLLQAGTDTQYF. The CDR3 nucleotides read TGTGCCAGCAGCTTGTTACAGGCAGGCACAGATACGCAGTATTTT.

DNA of the CDR3: TGTGCCAGCACCACCGTTACCGGGAACTATGGCTACACCTTC. This sequence encodes CASTTVTGNYGYTF. This chain uses TRBV28 with TRBJ1-2; D is unclear. Germline V gene sequence: CDR1 MDHEN, CDR2 SYDVKM. V lost 7 bases, J lost 2 bases, and 14 bases lay in between. CDR3 length: 14 residues.

The chain uses TRBV9 and TRBJ2-2; the match to TRBD1 covers 10 bases. CDR1 and CDR2 (germline): SGDLS, YYNGEE. The CDR3 is made up of 17 amino acids. Losses at the gene ends were 4 bases for V and 5 bases for J; bases not matched to a gene: 11. The DNA of the CDR3 is TGTGCCAGCAGCTCACGGGACAGGGGAGTAGGTACCGGGGAGCTGTTTTTT. This encodes CASSSRDRGVGTGELFF.

This clone showed up just once. This chain uses TRBV9 with TRBJ2-2; D remains ambiguous. The CDR3 is 15 amino acids. With 2 bases removed from V and 1 base from J, the gap between germline ends came to 9 bases. Germline loops: CDR1 SGDLS, CDR2 YYNGEE. Here the CDR3 DNA reads TGTGCCAGCAGCGTCCAACAAAGGAACACCGGGGAGCTGTTTTTT. Protein: CASSVQQRNTGELFF.

The J gene is TRBJ2-1, the V gene TRBV27, with D possibly being TRBD1 (5 bases). CDR3 length equals 13 residues. Germline values: CDR1 MNHEY, CDR2 SMNVEV (reference sequence). The V end lost 5 bases, the J end lost 3 bases, and 8 bases lay between the germline ends. CDR3 DNA sequence: TGTGCCAGCAGTCCACAGGTCTACAATGAGCAGTTCTTC. It yields the protein CASSPQVYNEQFF.

This rearrangement joins TRBV7-6 to TRBJ1-3, with 9 nucleotides matching TRBD1. The germline gives CDR1 SGHVS, CDR2 FNYEAQ. V dropped 2 bases and J dropped 2; count of bases not matched to a gene: 7. CDR3 size: 17 residues. The CDR3 here is CASSLPLQGATGNTIYF. The CDR3 nucleotides are TGTGCCAGCAGCTTACCCTTACAGGGGGCAACTGGAAACACCATATATTTT.

This clone was counted a few times. V and J are TRBV11-3 and TRBJ1-2; the D gene is possibly TRBD1 (6 bases). Deletions cut 0 bases from V and 4 bases from J, with 6 bases between. The germline CDR1 and CDR2 sequences are SGHNT and YENEEA. The CDR3 extends over 13 amino acids. CDR3 in DNA: TGTGCCAGCAGCTTAGAACAGGGCTATGGCTACACCTTC. Protein product: CASSLEQGYGYTF.

V and J are TRBV24-1 and TRBJ2-5, with 7 bases matching TRBD1. The trim removed 4 bases at V and 1 base at J, leaving 14 bases unmatched. CDR1 is KGHDR and CDR2 is SFDVKD in the germline V gene. The CDR3 extends over 18 amino acids. CDR3 sequence: CATSDPPPWGTVQETQYF. CDR3 nucleotides: TGTGCCACCAGTGACCCACCTCCTTGGGGGACAGTCCAAGAGACCCAGTACTTC.

Written as DNA, the CDR3 is TGTGCCAGCAGCTTAGAGCGTAACTATGGCTACACCTTC. The encoded protein is CASSLERNYGYTF. The rearrangement joins TRBV11-2 to TRBJ1-2; D remains ambiguous. This CDR3 is built from 13 residues. Germline V CDR1 and CDR2: SGHAT, FQNNGV. V was cut by 0 bases and J by 1 base, with 3 bases left in between. The variable domain in full, with the rest retrieved from reference TRBV11-2 and TRBJ1-2, is EAGVAQSPRYKIIEKRQSVAFWCNPISGHATLYWYQQILGQGPKLLIQFQNNGVVDDSQLPKDRFSAERLKGVDSTLKIQPAKLEDSAVYLCASSLERNYGYTFGSGTRLTVV.

V usage is TRBV11-3 and J usage is TRBJ2-7, with D perhaps matching TRBD1 (6 bases). The CDR3 is 12 amino acids. Deletions cut 5 bases from V and 4 bases from J, with 9 bases between. Per germline, CDR1 SGHNT and CDR2 YENEEA. CDR3 nucleotides: TGTGCCAGCAGCCGGACAGCGTACGAGCAGTACTTC. It encodes CASSRTAYEQYF.

The chain combines TRBV7-9 with TRBJ2-7, with 9 bases aligning to TRBD1. The V segment lost 4 bases and the J segment 6 bases; nucleotides outside the gene matches: 4. This CDR3 contains 13 residues. Looked up from germline, CDR1 is SEHNR and CDR2 is FQNEAQ (reference sequence). In DNA form, the CDR3 reads TGTGCCAGCAGCTCTACAGGGGGCGGCGAGCAGTACTTC. Encoded protein: CASSSTGGGEQYF.

The V and J genes are TRBV24-1 and TRBJ2-2; D remains unclear. The ends were cut back, 4 bases at V and 6 bases at J, with 17 bases in the middle. CDR1 and CDR2 from the germline V gene are KGHDR and SFDVKD. The CDR3 length is 16 residues. DNA of the CDR3: TGTGCCACCAGTGAACTCGAGGCCACAAAGGCCGGGGAGCTGTTTTTT. Protein sequence: CATSELEATKAGELFF.

The chain uses TRBV7-6 and TRBJ1-5, with TRBD1 matching 7 bases. The germline V gene encodes CDR1 SGHVS and CDR2 FNYEAQ. V dropped 5 bases and J dropped 0; count of bases not matched to a gene: 10. The CDR3 is 17 residues long. CDR3 DNA sequence: TGTGCCAGCAGCAGGGACAGCGGGTCGCATAGCAATCAGCCCCAGCATTTT. The encoded protein is CASSRDSGSHSNQPQHF.

The chain uses TRBV19 and TRBJ1-3; D might be TRBD1 (6 bases). The germline V gene has CDR1 LNHDA and CDR2 SQIVND (reference sequence). V lost 9 bases and J 1 base, leaving 13 bases between the germline ends. This CDR3 is 14 amino acids long. The CDR3 DNA is TGTGCCAGCCACAGGGACGGTTCTGGAAACACCATATATTTT. It translates to CASHRDGSGNTIYF. The full variable domain, completed using reference TRBV19 and TRBJ1-3, is DGGITQSPKYLFRKEGQNVTLSCEQNLNHDAMYWYRQDPGQGLRLIYYSQIVNDFQKGDIAEGYSVSREKKESFPLTVTSAQKNPTAFYLCASHRDGSGNTIYFGEGSWLTVV.

This clone was seen a handful of times. The rearrangement joins TRBV7-9 to TRBJ2-3; TRBD2 matches 8 bases. The ends lost 6 bases at V and 0 bases at J; junction bases unmatched: 5. CDR3 size: 15 residues. CDR1 SEHNR and CDR2 FQNEAQ come from the germline V gene (reference sequence). The CDR3 here is CASRRAGASTDTQYF. CDR3 DNA sequence: TGTGCCAGCAGGAGAGCGGGGGCTAGCACAGATACGCAGTATTTT.

The V gene is TRBV6-5, the J gene TRBJ1-6; 8 bases line up with TRBD1. The CDR3 totals 15 residues. With V trimmed by 7 bases and J by 7 bases, 9 bases remained unmatched. Germline V CDR1 and CDR2: MNHEY, SVGAGI. CDR3 coding DNA: TGTGCCAGCACTTGGACAGGGCTTGGGAATTCACCCCTCCACTTT. It codes for CASTWTGLGNSPLHF.

V and J are TRBV2 and TRBJ1-5, with a tentative D call TRBD1 (6 bases). With 7 bases removed from V and 4 bases from J, the gap between germline ends came to 11 bases. The CDR3 extends over 13 amino acids. Germline V gene data show CDR1 as SNHLY and CDR2 as FYNNEI. The CDR3 sequence is CASISDRNQPQHF. The CDR3, as DNA: TGTGCCAGCATCTCCGACAGGAATCAGCCCCAGCATTTT.

The CDR3 coding sequence is TGCGCCAGCAGCCTATTAGCGGGGGGGCCGCCCCACGAGCAGTACTTC. Translated: CASSLLAGGPPHEQYF. The V gene is TRBV5-1, the J gene TRBJ2-7; 11 bases align to TRBD2. Germline CDR1 is SGHRS and CDR2 is YFSETQ. Trimming removed 4 bases from V and 5 bases from J; junction bases left unmatched: 11. This CDR3 region has 16 residues.

This clone was seen once. This sequence joins TRBV5-1 and TRBJ1-1, with D possibly being TRBD1 (5 bases). CDR1 is SGHRS and CDR2 is YFSETQ in the germline V gene. The V end lost 3 bases, the J end lost 5 bases, and 17 bases lay between the germline ends. This CDR3 comprises 15 residues. CDR3 protein: CASSYRGGGWTEAFF. The CDR3 nucleotides are TGCGCCAGCAGCTATCGAGGCGGGGGTTGGACTGAAGCTTTCTTT.

The chain combines TRBV29-1 with TRBJ2-1, with 9 bases matching TRBD1. The germline gives CDR1 SQVTM, CDR2 ANQGSEA. This CDR3 is 13 amino acids long. V trimming: 7 bases; J trimming: 12 bases; junction bases outside the gene matches: 13. The CDR3 DNA reads as TGCAGCGCCGCAATCACCACAGGGGGCGGGCAGTTCTTC. Translation gives CSAAITTGGGQFF.

The V gene is TRBV15, the J gene TRBJ2-5, with a possible D match to TRBD2 (6 bases). V lost 8 bases and J lost 1, with 8 bases in between. Germline values: CDR1 LNHNV, CDR2 YYDKDF (reference sequence). The CDR3 has 12 residues. The CDR3 protein is CATARGQETQYF. The CDR3 bases are TGTGCCACCGCGCGGGGCCAAGAGACCCAGTACTTC.

This chain connects TRBV24-1 to TRBJ2-3; 8 nucleotides match TRBD1. The CDR3 is 16 amino acids. V lost 4 bases to trimming and J lost 1 base; unmatched junction nucleotides: 6. Germline V lookup: CDR1 KGHDR, CDR2 SFDVKD. The CDR3: CATSDADRVGTDTQYF. CDR3 coding DNA: TGTGCCACCAGTGACGCGGACAGGGTGGGCACAGATACGCAGTATTTT.